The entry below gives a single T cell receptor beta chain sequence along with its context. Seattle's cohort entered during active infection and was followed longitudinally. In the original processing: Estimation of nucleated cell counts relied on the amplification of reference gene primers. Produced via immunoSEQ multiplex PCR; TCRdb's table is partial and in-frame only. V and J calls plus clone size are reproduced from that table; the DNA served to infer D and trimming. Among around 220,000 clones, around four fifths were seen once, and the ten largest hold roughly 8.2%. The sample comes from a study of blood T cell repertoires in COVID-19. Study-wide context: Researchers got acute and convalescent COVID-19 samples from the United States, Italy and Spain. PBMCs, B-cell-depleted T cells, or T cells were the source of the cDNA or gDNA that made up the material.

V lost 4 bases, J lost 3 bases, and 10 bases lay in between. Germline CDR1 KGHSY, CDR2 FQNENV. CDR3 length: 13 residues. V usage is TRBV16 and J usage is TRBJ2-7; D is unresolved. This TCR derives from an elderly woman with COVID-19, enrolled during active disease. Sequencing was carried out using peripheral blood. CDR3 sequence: CASSRAEFYEQYF. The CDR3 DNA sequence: TGTGCCAGCAGCCGGGCCGAATTCTACGAGCAGTACTTC.